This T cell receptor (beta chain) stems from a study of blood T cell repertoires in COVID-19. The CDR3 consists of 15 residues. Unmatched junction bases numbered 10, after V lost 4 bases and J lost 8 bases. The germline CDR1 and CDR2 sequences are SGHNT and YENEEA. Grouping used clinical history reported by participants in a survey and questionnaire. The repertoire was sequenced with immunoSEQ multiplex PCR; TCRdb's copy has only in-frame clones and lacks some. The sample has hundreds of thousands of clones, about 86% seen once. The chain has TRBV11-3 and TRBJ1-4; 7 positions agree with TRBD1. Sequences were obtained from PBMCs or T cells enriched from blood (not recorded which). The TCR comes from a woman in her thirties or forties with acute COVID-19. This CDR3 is CASSSIRGVREKLFF. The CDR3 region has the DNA TGTGCCAGCAGCTCAATCAGGGGGGTCAGGGAAAAACTGTTTTTT.